The source of this TCR beta chain is a study of blood T cell repertoires in COVID-19. The overall study: Samples representing acute and convalescent COVID-19 were sourced from the United States, Italy and Spain. The cDNA or gDNA used as material had been derived from T cells, B-cell-depleted T cells, or PBMCs.

The V and J ends lost 2 bases and 6 bases respectively, with 17 bases between them. This CDR3 is 15 amino acids long. Per the germline V gene, CDR1 is MNHEY and CDR2 is SVGAGI. Assay used: immunoSEQ multiplex PCR; TCRdb lists only in-frame clones, some missing. The sample holds 300,000 to 400,000 clones, approximately 85% seen once. This rearrangement joins TRBV6-5 to TRBJ2-7; D perhaps matches TRBD2 (6 bases). The source material was peripheral blood. The TCR comes from a human donor in a cohort sampled during active COVID-19. The CDR3 protein is CASSYEGGRVSEQYF. CDR3 bases: TGTGCCAGCAGTTACGAGGGAGGCCGGGTAAGCGAGCAGTACTTC.